The 18 T cell receptor beta chains in this list originate from one sample, sequenced in a study of blood T cell repertoires in COVID-19. TCRdb's table, derived via immunoSEQ multiplex PCR, lists solely in-frame clones and lacks some. The sample lists around 220,000 clones, roughly 84% occurring once. Specimen: peripheral blood. The source of these receptors is a man aged 35 to 55 with active or convalescent COVID-19.

V is TRBV5-1 and J is TRBJ2-1; TRBD2 matches 13 bases. CDR1 is SGHRS, CDR2 YFSETQ, per germline. The V segment lost 4 bases and the J segment 3 bases; nucleotides outside the gene matches: 4. The CDR3 consists of 16 residues. The CDR3: CASSPGTSGIYNEQFF. The CDR3 region has the DNA TGCGCCAGCAGCCCGGGGACTAGCGGGATCTACAATGAGCAGTTCTTC. The variable domain in full, with the rest retrieved from reference TRBV5-1 and TRBJ2-1, is KAGVTQTPRYLIKTRGQQVTLSCSPISGHRSVSWYQQTPGQGLQFLFEYFSETQRNKGNFPGRFSGRQFSNSRSEMNVSTLELGDSALYLCASSPGTSGIYNEQFFGPGTRLTVL.

A few counts support this clone. The rearrangement joins TRBV5-6 to TRBJ2-7; D perhaps matches TRBD2 (6 bases). The germline V gene has CDR1 SGHDT and CDR2 YYEEEE. The CDR3 length is 16 residues. With 8 bases removed from V and 4 bases from J, the gap between germline ends came to 25 bases. CDR3 DNA sequence: TGTGCCAGTGGGAGGCGGCAGGCCTCCTCTATGTACGAGCAGTACTTC. It is translated as CASGRRQASSMYEQYF.

V usage is TRBV7-9 and J usage is TRBJ1-1; 7 positions agree with TRBD1. Germline loops: CDR1 SEHNR, CDR2 FQNEAQ (reference sequence). This CDR3 contains 14 residues. V shed 3 bases and J 1 base; nucleotides not matched to a gene: 2. CDR3 region: CASSLGQSNTEAFF. The DNA of the CDR3 is TGTGCCAGCAGCTTGGGACAGTCGAACACTGAAGCTTTCTTT.

The rearrangement uses TRBV7-9 and TRBJ1-1, with D possibly TRBD1 on 6 matching bases. V was clipped by 1 base and J by 2 bases, with 11 bases between them. Germline V lookup: CDR1 SEHNR, CDR2 FQNEAQ (reference sequence). The CDR3 loop spans 15 amino acids. The CDR3 region is CASSLGPGVNTEAFF. DNA for the CDR3: TGTGCCAGCAGCTTAGGCCCAGGGGTTAACACTGAAGCTTTCTTT.

This rearrangement joins TRBV6-5 to TRBJ1-4, with 7 nucleotides matching TRBD1. This CDR3 contains 14 residues. From germline, CDR1 is MNHEY and CDR2 SVGAGI. V was pared by 7 bases and J by 5 bases, with 7 bases of the junction left unmatched. Here the CDR3 reads CASTRQGKNEKLFF. The CDR3 DNA is TGTGCCAGCACCCGACAGGGAAAGAATGAAAAACTGTTTTTT.

This rearrangement joins TRBV5-6 to TRBJ2-1; the D gene is possibly TRBD1 (6 bases). The CDR3 consists of 14 residues. Trimming took off 1 base at V and 6 bases at J, with 11 bases between the two ends. CDR1 and CDR2 (germline): SGHDT, YYEEEE. CDR3 in amino acids: CASSLTGTGNEQFF. CDR3 nucleotides: TGTGCCAGCAGCTTGACAGGGACGGGCAATGAGCAGTTCTTC.

The chain employs TRBV27 and TRBJ2-2, with TRBD2 identical over 9 bases. Per the germline V gene, CDR1 is MNHEY and CDR2 is SMNVEV (reference sequence). V lost 5 bases to trimming and J lost 1 base; unmatched junction nucleotides: 5. This CDR3 has 16 residues. DNA of the CDR3: TGTGCCAGCAGTCTGATAGCGGGAGTGAACACCGGGGAGCTGTTTTTT. Translating it yields CASSLIAGVNTGELFF.

The chain is built from TRBV7-9 and TRBJ1-1; no reliable D call. The CDR3 is made up of 11 amino acids. V lost 4 bases to trimming and J lost 7 bases, with 7 bases between them. CDR1 is SEHNR and CDR2 is FQNEAQ in the germline V gene (reference sequence). CDR3 protein: CASSSLLEAFF. CDR3 DNA: TGTGCCAGCAGCTCCCTCCTTGAAGCTTTCTTT.

This sequence joins TRBV28 and TRBJ2-2; 9 bases line up with TRBD2. V was clipped by 5 bases and J by 2 bases; unmatched bases: 3. CDR1 and CDR2 from the germline V gene are MDHEN and SYDVKM. This CDR3 contains 15 residues. This chain's CDR3 is CASSVAGVNTGELFF. The CDR3 bases are TGTGCCAGCAGTGTAGCGGGAGTTAACACCGGGGAGCTGTTTTTT.

The rearrangement uses TRBV5-5 and TRBJ1-1; perhaps TRBD1 as D (5 bases). This CDR3 region has 14 residues. Looked up from germline, CDR1 is SGHKS and CDR2 is YYEKEE (reference sequence). V gave up 4 bases and J gave up 1 base, with 11 bases separating them. The CDR3 loop reads CASSVSRANTEAFF. CDR3 DNA: TGTGCCAGCAGCGTCAGCAGGGCGAACACTGAAGCTTTCTTT.

This clone occurred once. This rearrangement joins TRBV19 to TRBJ1-6; the D gene is possibly TRBD1 (5 bases). This CDR3 region has 13 residues. Germline-derived CDR1 and CDR2 are LNHDA and SQIVND (reference sequence). The V and J ends lost 10 bases and 7 bases respectively, with 14 bases between them. In DNA, the CDR3 is TGTGCCACCGTCCAGGGAGGGAATTCACCCCTCCACTTT. Translating gives CATVQGGNSPLHF. Full variable domain (outside the CDR3, taken from reference TRBV19 and TRBJ1-6): DGGITQSPKYLFRKEGQNVTLSCEQNLNHDAMYWYRQDPGQGLRLIYYSQIVNDFQKGDIAEGYSVSREKKESFPLTVTSAQKNPTAFYLCATVQGGNSPLHFGNGTRLTVT.

The rearrangement joins TRBV3-1 (or the pseudogene TRBV3-2) to TRBJ1-1; TRBD1 agrees at 10 bases. The germline V gene encodes CDR1 LGHDT and CDR2 YNNKEL (reference sequence). The CDR3 is 15 amino acids. J lost 2 bases, V lost 3 bases, and 3 bases had no gene match. The CDR3 DNA reads as TGTGCCAGCAGCCACCGACAGGGGGCCAACACTGAAGCTTTCTTT. Its translation: CASSHRQGANTEAFF.

This clone was observed a few times. The chain is built from TRBV25-1 and TRBJ1-1; D might be TRBD1 (6 bases). Trimming shortened V by 3 bases and J by 4 bases, and 12 bases separated the two germline ends. Germline V gene sequence: CDR1 MGHDK, CDR2 SYGVNS. CDR3 length equals 14 residues. In DNA form, the CDR3 reads TGTGCCAGCAGTGAGCAAACAGGGACCACTGAAGCTTTCTTT. It encodes CASSEQTGTTEAFF.

This chain connects TRBV6-1 to TRBJ1-5; TRBD1 agrees at 12 bases. The CDR3 sequence is 16 residues long. CDR1 and CDR2 from the germline V gene are MNHNS and SASEGT. Unmatched junction bases numbered 7, after V lost 4 bases and J lost 6 bases. The chain's CDR3 is CASSGGGQGALQPQHF. As DNA, the CDR3 is TGTGCCAGCAGTGGGGGGGGACAGGGGGCCCTTCAGCCCCAGCATTTT.

The chain links TRBV28 to TRBJ2-5; 7 positions agree with TRBD2. The CDR3 spans 12 residues. From germline, CDR1 is MDHEN and CDR2 SYDVKM. Unmatched junction bases numbered 2, after V lost 6 bases and J lost 4 bases. The CDR3: CASRTGGETQYF. The CDR3 DNA follows: TGTGCCAGCAGGACGGGAGGAGAGACCCAGTACTTC.

This rearrangement joins TRBV4-1 to TRBJ2-1, with a tentative D call TRBD2 (6 bases). From germline, CDR1 is MGHRA and CDR2 YSYEKL. Between the trimmed V and J ends, which lost 0 bases and 6 bases, there was a span of 18 bases. This CDR3 comprises 17 residues. The CDR3 spells CASSQENAGGGVNEQFF. In nucleotides, the CDR3 is TGCGCCAGCAGCCAAGAAAATGCCGGAGGCGGGGTCAATGAGCAGTTCTTC.

The V gene is TRBV6-4, the J gene TRBJ2-7, with a weak D call TRBD2 (5 bases). Trimming left V 1 base short and J 0 bases short, with 13 bases between. The V gene's germline CDR1 is MRHNA and CDR2 SNTAGT. This CDR3 spans 16 amino acids. The CDR3 DNA reads as TGTGCCAGCAGTGACTTTGGACTGGAAAGCTCCTACGAGCAGTACTTC. This translates into CASSDFGLESSYEQYF.

This clone has more than one count but fewer than ten. The chain combines TRBV11-3 with TRBJ1-1; D not certain. The CDR3 length is 12 residues. Per the germline V gene, CDR1 is SGHNT and CDR2 is YENEEA. The ends were cut back, 5 bases at V and 2 bases at J, with 6 bases in the middle. CDR3 coding DNA: TGTGCCAGCAGCCCCGGTAACACTGAAGCTTTCTTT. Translated: CASSPGNTEAFF.